Listed below are T cell receptor beta chains from one sample, sequenced in a study of shared clonotypes between healthy human individuals. TCRdb's copy holds only in-frame clones and misses some; the assay was immunoSEQ multiplex PCR. The data show about 610,000 clones, around 97% seen once. The specimen sequenced was naive CD4+ T cells sorted from blood. Receptors originate from a woman in her twenties or thirties in good health. CDR3s include the opening cysteine and the closing phenylalanine or tryptophan. The D gene is left open where the match is weak. The size entry is marked missing in some rows and otherwise reads once, few, many or a size class.

clone size,J gene,V gene,D gene,CDR3 protein,CDR3 DNA
NA,TRBJ2-5,TRBV5-1,NA,CASRPGTARGETQYF,TGCGCCAGCAGACCGGGGACGGCCCGGGGGGAGACCCAGTACTTC
NA,TRBJ2-7,TRBV19,TRBD2,CASAASGFYEQYF,TGTGCCAGTGCGGCTAGCGGGTTCTACGAGCAGTACTTC
NA,TRBJ2-6,TRBV7-8,NA,CASSLVQHYRVGANVLTF,TGTGCCAGCAGCTTAGTTCAACATTACAGAGTTGGGGCCAACGTCCTGACTTTC
NA,TRBJ2-3,TRBV6-6,NA,CASKDSTDTQYF,TGTGCCAGCAAGGACTCCACAGATACGCAGTATTTT
once,TRBJ2-7,TRBV6-5,TRBD2,CASSYEGLAGYEQYF,TGTGCCAGCAGTTACGAGGGACTAGCGGGCTACGAGCAGTACTTC
once,TRBJ2-7,TRBV9,TRBD1,CASSPYGTGSVYEQYF,TGTGCCAGCAGCCCGTATGGGACAGGGTCCGTCTACGAGCAGTACTTC
NA,TRBJ1-1,TRBV29-1,NA,CSVAPVNTEAFF,TGCAGCGTTGCTCCTGTGAACACTGAAGCTTTCTTT
few,TRBJ1-5,TRBV5-3,TRBD1,CARSLVDRDNQPQHF,TGTGCCAGAAGCTTGGTGGACAGGGACAATCAGCCCCAGCATTTT
NA,TRBJ2-7,TRBV19,TRBD2,CASSSGLGLAGDEQYF,TGTGCCAGTAGTAGTGGCCTCGGACTAGCGGGAGACGAGCAGTACTTC
NA,TRBJ2-3,TRBV5-4,TRBD2,CASSDGGRRTDTQYF,TGTGCCAGCAGCGACGGCGGGAGGCGCACAGATACGCAGTATTTT
NA,TRBJ2-2,TRBV5-1,TRBD1,CASSAGAGTANTGELFF,TGCGCCAGCAGCGCCGGAGCCGGGACAGCGAACACCGGGGAGCTGTTTTTT
NA,TRBJ2-7,TRBV19,TRBD1,CASSNQQTTGLDEQYF,TGTGCCAGTAGTAACCAACAAACGACAGGGTTGGACGAGCAGTACTTC
once,TRBJ2-1,TRBV19,TRBD2,CASSIGLAGVGEQFF,TGTGCCAGTAGTATAGGACTAGCGGGAGTCGGTGAGCAGTTCTTC
NA,TRBJ2-1,TRBV28,TRBD1,CASSLSRGLVDEQFF,TGTGCCAGCAGTTTATCCAGGGGGCTTGTCGATGAGCAGTTCTTC
NA,TRBJ1-5,TRBV9,NA,CASSVVKGSSNQPQHF,TGTGCCAGCAGCGTAGTTAAGGGATCAAGCAATCAGCCCCAGCATTTT
NA,TRBJ1-1,TRBV10-3,TRBD1,CAISRGTDEAFF,TGTGCCATCAGCCGAGGGACAGATGAAGCTTTCTTT
NA,TRBJ2-3,TRBV5-1,TRBD2,CASSLWAGVTDTQYF,TGCGCCAGCAGCTTGTGGGCGGGAGTCACAGATACGCAGTATTTT
NA,TRBJ2-7,TRBV7-2,NA,CASSPRPSGLGYEQYF,TGTGCCAGCAGCCCGCGCCCTTCGGGACTCGGCTACGAGCAGTACTTC
NA,TRBJ2-7,TRBV2,NA,CASSDSDWTSLYEQYF,TGTGCCAGCAGTGACAGCGATTGGACATCCCTCTACGAGCAGTACTTC
NA,TRBJ1-1,TRBV10-3,NA,CAISESGREAFF,TGTGCCATCAGTGAGTCGGGGAGGGAAGCTTTCTTT
NA,TRBJ2-7,TRBV10-1,NA,CASTGPNSYEQYF,TGCGCCAGCACGGGGCCAAATTCCTACGAGCAGTACTTC
once,TRBJ1-2,TRBV6-1,NA,CASSERRTAYGYTF,TGTGCCAGCAGTGAAAGGAGAACAGCCTATGGCTACACCTTC
NA,TRBJ2-1,TRBV29-1,NA,CSVAFSTTGRSGLGQFF,TGCAGCGTTGCTTTTAGTACGACGGGGCGATCCGGATTGGGGCAGTTCTTC
NA,TRBJ2-2,TRBV4-1,TRBD2,CASSQVGRARNTGELFF,TGCGCCAGCAGCCAAGTTGGGAGGGCCCGTAACACCGGGGAGCTGTTTTTT
NA,TRBJ2-3,TRBV6-5,NA,CASSYKSSTDTQYF,TGTGCCAGCAGTTACAAATCTAGCACAGATACGCAGTATTTT
NA,TRBJ2-7,TRBV7-9,NA,CASSLIPESYEQYF,TGTGCCAGCAGCTTAATCCCGGAATCCTACGAGCAGTACTTC
NA,TRBJ2-5,TRBV25-1,NA,CASSELGVDLRETQYF,TGTGCCAGCAGTGAATTAGGTGTGGACCTCCGGGAGACCCAGTACTTC
NA,TRBJ2-7,TRBV10-3,TRBD1,CAIRDSFPSYEQYF,TGTGCCATCCGGGACAGTTTTCCATCCTACGAGCAGTACTTC
NA,TRBJ2-2,TRBV6-6,NA,CASSRGGTGELFF,TGTGCCAGCAGTCGTGGTGGTACCGGGGAGCTGTTTTTT
NA,TRBJ2-3,TRBV9,NA,CASSAAGTKSGAQYF,TGTGCCAGCAGCGCAGCCGGGACCAAATCGGGCGCGCAGTATTTT
NA,TRBJ1-1,TRBV11-1,NA,CASSLERGTEAFF,TGTGCCAGCAGCTTAGAAAGGGGGACTGAAGCTTTCTTT
NA,TRBJ1-1,TRBV5-1,TRBD1,CASSLGRDRVKTEAFF,TGCGCCAGCAGCTTGGGCCGGGACAGGGTGAAGACTGAAGCTTTCTTT
NA,TRBJ2-7,TRBV27,NA,CASSLRGRSSYEQYF,TGTGCCAGCAGTTTAAGGGGCAGGAGCTCCTACGAGCAGTACTTC
NA,TRBJ2-4,TRBV29-1,NA,CSVGGNVAKNIQYF,TGCAGCGTTGGGGGGAACGTAGCCAAAAACATTCAGTACTTC
NA,TRBJ1-4,TRBV30,TRBD1,CAWSGTGVEKLFF,TGTGCCTGGAGTGGGACAGGGGTGGAAAAACTGTTTTTT
NA,TRBJ2-3,TRBV15,NA,CATSNEPADTQYF,TGTGCCACCAGCAACGAACCGGCGGATACGCAGTATTTT
NA,TRBJ2-2,TRBV2,TRBD2,CASTSGNTGELFF,TGTGCCAGCACTAGCGGGAACACCGGGGAGCTGTTTTTT
NA,TRBJ2-7,TRBV6-1,TRBD1,CASSMTGDSYEQYF,TGTGCCAGCAGTATGACAGGGGACTCCTACGAGCAGTACTTC
NA,TRBJ2-3,TRBV21-1,NA,CASSKAQLESTDTQYF,TGTGCCAGCAGCAAAGCGCAATTGGAGTCCACAGATACGCAGTATTTT
NA,TRBJ2-7,TRBV5-1,NA,CASTFENTYEQYF,TGCGCCAGCACCTTTGAGAATACCTACGAGCAGTACTTC
NA,TRBJ1-4,TRBV28,NA,CASRPLLGANEKLFF,TGTGCCAGCAGACCCCTGTTGGGGGCTAACGAAAAACTGTTTTTT
NA,TRBJ2-3,TRBV2,NA,CASSEQRGDTQYF,TGTGCCAGCAGTGAACAGAGAGGAGATACGCAGTATTTT
NA,TRBJ2-2,TRBV11-2,NA,CASSLAGWLTGELFF,TGTGCCAGCAGCTTAGCGGGATGGCTCACCGGGGAGCTGTTTTTT
NA,TRBJ1-3,TRBV10-3,NA,CAITTADGHGNTIYF,TGTGCCATCACAACAGCCGACGGTCATGGAAACACCATATATTTT
NA,TRBJ2-5,TRBV6-5,NA,CASSRTGETQYF,TGTGCCAGCAGTCGAACGGGGGAGACCCAGTACTTC
NA,TRBJ2-1,TRBV11-2,NA,CASSSTRGNNEQFF,TGTGCCAGCAGCTCCACAAGGGGAAACAATGAGCAGTTCTTC
NA,TRBJ1-1,TRBV5-1,NA,CASSETGRANTEAFF,TGCGCCAGCAGCGAAACAGGGAGGGCGAACACTGAAGCTTTCTTT
NA,TRBJ1-5,TRBV28,NA,CASRSGRHGNQPQHF,TGTGCCAGCAGGTCGGGACGCCACGGCAATCAGCCCCAGCATTTT
NA,TRBJ2-1,TRBV11-3,TRBD2,CASSRGTSGSPYNEQFF,TGTGCCAGCAGCAGAGGGACTAGCGGGAGTCCCTACAATGAGCAGTTCTTC
NA,TRBJ2-7,TRBV4-2,NA,CASSQSTYEQYF,TGTGCCAGCAGCCAATCGACCTACGAGCAGTACTTC
NA,TRBJ2-1,TRBV6-5,TRBD2,CASSSLAGEQFF,TGTGCCAGCAGTTCCCTAGCGGGAGAGCAGTTCTTC
NA,TRBJ2-5,TRBV28,TRBD1,CASSTPGQGAETQYF,TGTGCCAGCAGTACACCGGGACAGGGGGCCGAGACCCAGTACTTC